These 9 T cell receptor beta chains share one sample of origin, sequenced in a study of cytomegalovirus exposure and HLA in healthy donors. The PCR employed 60 Vbeta primers together with 13 Jbeta primers. Only in-frame clones appear in the TCRdb table, and some are missing; sequencing was by immunoSEQ multiplex PCR. The profile shows roughly 200,000 clones, around 80% of them singletons. Sample: PBMCs. These receptors all stem from a man aged 40-49 years in good health and CMV-seronegative.

This CDR3 reads CASSSRGNTEAFF. The CDR3 DNA reads as TGTGCCAGCAGCTCGAGAGGGAACACTGAAGCTTTCTTT. The chain combines TRBV7-9 with TRBJ1-1, with D uncertain. CDR1 is SEHNR and CDR2 is FQNEAQ in the germline V gene (reference sequence). The CDR3 contains 13 residues. V shed 4 bases and J shed 1 base, with 7 bases lying between them. Combining the CDR3 with reference TRBV7-9 and TRBJ1-1 gives the whole variable domain DTGVSQNPRHKITKRGQNVTFRCDPISEHNRLYWYRQTLGQGPEFLTYFQNEAQLEKSRLLSDRFSAERPKGSFSTLEIQRTEQGDSAMYLCASSSRGNTEAFFGQGTRLTVV.

The rearrangement uses TRBV4-3 and TRBJ2-4, with D possibly being TRBD2 (6 bases). The CDR3 runs to 18 residues. The germline V gene has CDR1 LGHNA and CDR2 YSLEER. Trimming took off 0 bases at V and 1 base at J, with 16 bases between the two ends. CDR3 sequence (DNA): TGCGCCAGCAGCCAAGAAGCAGGGATGGGGAGGGCCAAAAACATTCAGTACTTC. It specifies CASSQEAGMGRAKNIQYF.

This clone was picked up one time. The chain recombines TRBV7-3 with TRBJ1-2, with 7 bases aligning to TRBD1. The V gene's germline CDR1 is SGHTA and CDR2 FQGTGA. After removal of 0 bases from V and 8 bases from J, the junction contained 9 bases not matched to a gene. CDR3 length: 15 residues. CDR3 sequence reads: CASSLTGKQGRGYTF. The CDR3 region has the DNA TGTGCCAGCAGCTTAACGGGAAAACAGGGGAGAGGCTACACCTTC.

This chain uses TRBV29-1 with TRBJ1-2; D gene ambiguous. The germline CDR1 and CDR2 sequences are SQVTM and ANQGSEA. The CDR3 is made up of 13 amino acids. V lost 6 bases and J lost 0, with 11 bases in between. The CDR3 DNA sequence: TGCAGCGTAAACTCCCGGGCTAACTATGGCTACACCTTC. Translated, it gives CSVNSRANYGYTF.

The rearrangement links TRBV14 to TRBJ1-1; D possibly corresponds to TRBD1 (6 bases). Germline values: CDR1 SGHDN, CDR2 FVKESK. Trimming removed 3 bases from V and 11 bases from J, with 13 bases in between. The CDR3 covers 12 residues. The CDR3 protein is CASSQNRERAFF. DNA of the CDR3: TGTGCCAGCAGCCAGAACAGGGAACGCGCTTTCTTT.

The rearrangement joins TRBV11-2 to TRBJ2-5; no clear D. The CDR3 loop spans 13 amino acids. V lost 8 bases to trimming and J lost 5 bases, with 15 bases between them. Germline CDR1 SGHAT, CDR2 FQNNGV. DNA of the CDR3: TGTGCCAGCGCGCCCCCCTACGGGGAGACCCAGTACTTC. This gives the protein CASAPPYGETQYF.

This clone was detected only once. The chain links TRBV5-1 to TRBJ2-3, with D possibly TRBD1 on 5 matching bases. CDR1 is SGHRS and CDR2 is YFSETQ in the germline V gene. V was cut by 0 bases and J by 1 base, with 12 bases left in between. This CDR3 has 16 amino acids. The CDR3 nucleotides are TGCGCCAGCAGCTTGGCTATAAGGGGTGGCACAGATACGCAGTATTTT. Translated, it gives CASSLAIRGGTDTQYF.

The chain uses TRBV19 and TRBJ2-5; 8 bases align to TRBD1. Unmatched junction bases numbered 6, after V lost 0 bases and J lost 3 bases. CDR1 is LNHDA, CDR2 SQIVND, per germline (reference sequence). The CDR3 has 16 residues. CDR3 DNA sequence: TGTGCCAGTAGTATAGATTCCTGGACAGGGAAAGAGACCCAGTACTTC. It encodes CASSIDSWTGKETQYF.

This rearrangement joins TRBV5-4 to TRBJ1-1; 8 nucleotides agree with TRBD1. J was trimmed by 4 bases and V by 4 bases; bases with no gene match: 3. This CDR3 comprises 13 residues. Looked up from germline, CDR1 is SGHNT and CDR2 is YYREEE (reference sequence). CDR3 bases: TGTGCCAGCAGCCAAACAGGGGGCACTGAAGCTTTCTTT. Translated, it gives CASSQTGGTEAFF.